This T cell receptor (beta chain) was documented in a study of persistence of HIV-infected CD4 T cells. CDR1 and CDR2 (germline): MNHEY, SMNVEV (reference sequence). Trimming took 5 bases from V and 2 from J; bases not matched to a gene: 14. CDR3 size: 21 residues. Concerning this clone: What it binds is not known.

An overlapping HIV-1 Gag peptide pool stimulated these cells at roughly 1 ug/peptide/mL. Memory cells lacking CD40L and CD69 with high CD45RO were sorted. This was the immunoSEQ version 4 assay in survey mode. The table came from immunoSEQ multiplex PCR; TCRdb's copy has only in-frame clones and leaves some out. The data contain about 39,000 clones, approximately 81% of them singletons. Here the sequenced sample was cultured CD4+ T cells from PBMCs, taken from a patient who received antiretroviral therapy. This receptor was taken from an adult with HIV. The donor label of this sample is uncertain. The chain is built from TRBV27 and TRBJ2-6; 14 nucleotides match TRBD2. CDR3 sequence reads: CASSRRRGTSGGVAGANVLTF. CDR3 nucleotide sequence: TGTGCCAGCAGTCGGAGACGAGGGACTAGCGGGGGTGTAGCTGGGGCCAACGTCCTGACTTTC.